Shown below are 5 T cell receptor beta chains from a single sample sequenced in a study of somatic mutations in cytotoxic T cells in rheumatoid arthritis. Profiled with immunoSEQ multiplex PCR; TCRdb holds only in-frame clones, not every one. Of some 35,000 clones listed, under 90% are singletons. What was sequenced was CD8+ T cells sorted from blood. Receptors originate from a middle-aged man in good health.

The rearrangement links TRBV6-1 to TRBJ2-7; 7 positions agree with TRBD1. The V and J ends lost 10 bases and 5 bases, in that order; junction bases with no gene match: 2. Per the germline V gene, CDR1 is MNHNS and CDR2 is SASEGT. The CDR3 runs to 10 residues. DNA for the CDR3: TGTGCCACCCAGGGGGACGAGCAGTACTTC. This sequence encodes CATQGDEQYF.

The gene calls are TRBV6-5 and TRBJ1-5, with D possibly being TRBD1 (5 bases). The CDR3 is 13 amino acids. Between the trimmed V and J ends, which lost 2 bases and 5 bases, there was a span of 7 bases. Germline V gene lookup returns CDR1 MNHEY and CDR2 SVGAGI. For the CDR3, the DNA is TGTGCCAGCAGTTACGGGACCTATCAGCCCCAGCATTTT. Its translation: CASSYGTYQPQHF.

The chain has TRBV5-4 and TRBJ2-7, with TRBD2 as a possible D gene (6 bases). This CDR3 comprises 12 residues. Germline V CDR1 and CDR2: SGHNT, YYREEE (reference sequence). V was clipped by 2 bases and J by 6 bases, with 9 bases between them. The CDR3 sequence: CASSFSGVEQYF. The CDR3 coding sequence is TGTGCCAGCAGCTTCTCGGGGGTCGAGCAGTACTTC.

The chain combines TRBV28 with TRBJ2-3; D ambiguous. The germline gives CDR1 MDHEN, CDR2 SYDVKM. CDR3 size: 14 residues. Trimming pared 1 base from V and 3 bases from J, leaving 8 bases between. CDR3 sequence: CASSLFAGTDTQYF. The CDR3 DNA follows: TGTGCCAGCAGTTTATTTGCCGGTACAGATACGCAGTATTTT.

The chain couples TRBV11-2 to TRBJ2-3, with no clear D. Germline CDR1 SGHAT, CDR2 FQNNGV. Deletions cut 3 bases from V and 2 bases from J, with 9 bases between. The CDR3 covers 14 residues. CDR3: CASSLLRHTDTQYF. CDR3 DNA: TGTGCCAGCAGCTTGCTTAGACACACAGATACGCAGTATTTT.